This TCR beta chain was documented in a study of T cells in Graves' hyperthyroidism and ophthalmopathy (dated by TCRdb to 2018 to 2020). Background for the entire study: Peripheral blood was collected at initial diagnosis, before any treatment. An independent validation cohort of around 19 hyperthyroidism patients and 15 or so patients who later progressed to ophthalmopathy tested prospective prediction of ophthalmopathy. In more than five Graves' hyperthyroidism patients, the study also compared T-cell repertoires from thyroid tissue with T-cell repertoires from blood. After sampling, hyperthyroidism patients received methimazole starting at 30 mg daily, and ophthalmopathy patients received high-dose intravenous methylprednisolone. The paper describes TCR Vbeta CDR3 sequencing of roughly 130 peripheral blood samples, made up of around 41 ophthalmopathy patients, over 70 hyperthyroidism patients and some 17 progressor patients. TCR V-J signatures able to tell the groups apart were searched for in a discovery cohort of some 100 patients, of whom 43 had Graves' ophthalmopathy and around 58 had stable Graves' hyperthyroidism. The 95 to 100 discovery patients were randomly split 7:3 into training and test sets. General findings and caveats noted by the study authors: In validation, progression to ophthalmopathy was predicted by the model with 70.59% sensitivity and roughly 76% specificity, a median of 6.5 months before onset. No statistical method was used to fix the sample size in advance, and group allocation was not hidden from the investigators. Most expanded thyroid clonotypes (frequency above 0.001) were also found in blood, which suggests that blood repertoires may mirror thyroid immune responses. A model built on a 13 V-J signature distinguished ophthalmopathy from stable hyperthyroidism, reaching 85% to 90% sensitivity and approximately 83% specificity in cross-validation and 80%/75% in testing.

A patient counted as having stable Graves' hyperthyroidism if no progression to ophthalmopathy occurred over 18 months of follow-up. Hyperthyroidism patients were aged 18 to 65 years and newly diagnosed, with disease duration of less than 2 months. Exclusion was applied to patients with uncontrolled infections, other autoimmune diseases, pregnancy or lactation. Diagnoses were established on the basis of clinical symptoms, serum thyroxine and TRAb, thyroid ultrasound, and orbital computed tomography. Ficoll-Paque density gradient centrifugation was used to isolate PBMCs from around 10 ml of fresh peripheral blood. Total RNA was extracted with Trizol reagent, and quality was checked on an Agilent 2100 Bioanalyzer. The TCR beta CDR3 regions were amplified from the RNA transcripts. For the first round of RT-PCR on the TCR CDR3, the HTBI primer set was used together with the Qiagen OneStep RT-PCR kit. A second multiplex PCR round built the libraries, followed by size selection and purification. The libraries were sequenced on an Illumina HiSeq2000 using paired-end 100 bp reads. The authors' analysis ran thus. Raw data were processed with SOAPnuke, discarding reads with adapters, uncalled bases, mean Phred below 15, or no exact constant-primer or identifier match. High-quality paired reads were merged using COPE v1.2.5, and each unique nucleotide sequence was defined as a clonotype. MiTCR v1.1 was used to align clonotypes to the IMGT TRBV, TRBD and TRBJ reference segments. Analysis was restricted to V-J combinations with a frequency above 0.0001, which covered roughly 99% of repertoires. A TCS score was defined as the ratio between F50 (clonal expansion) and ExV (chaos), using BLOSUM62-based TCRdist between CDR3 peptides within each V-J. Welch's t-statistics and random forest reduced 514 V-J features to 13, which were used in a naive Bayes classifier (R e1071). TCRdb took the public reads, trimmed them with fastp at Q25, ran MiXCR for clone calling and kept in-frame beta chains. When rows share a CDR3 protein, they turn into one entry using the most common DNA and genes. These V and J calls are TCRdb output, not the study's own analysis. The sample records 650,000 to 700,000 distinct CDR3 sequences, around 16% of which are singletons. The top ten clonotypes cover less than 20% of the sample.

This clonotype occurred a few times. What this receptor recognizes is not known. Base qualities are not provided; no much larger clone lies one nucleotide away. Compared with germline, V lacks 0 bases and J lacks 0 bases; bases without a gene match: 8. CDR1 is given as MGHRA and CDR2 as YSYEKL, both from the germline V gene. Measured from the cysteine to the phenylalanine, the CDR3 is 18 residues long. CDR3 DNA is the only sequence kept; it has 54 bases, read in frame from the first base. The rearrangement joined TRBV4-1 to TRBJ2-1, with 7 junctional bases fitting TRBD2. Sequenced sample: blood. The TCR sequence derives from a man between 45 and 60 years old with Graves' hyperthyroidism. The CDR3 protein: CASSQDFLAESSYNEQFF. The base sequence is TGCGCCAGCAGCCAAGATTTTCTAGCGGAAAGCTCCTACAATGAGCAGTTCTTC.